These 30 T cell receptor beta chains came from one sample sequenced in a study of beta chain features in type 1 diabetes. Expressed TCRB transcripts were sequenced because the entire RNA isolate underwent reverse transcription. The assay was immunoSEQ multiplex PCR, and TCRdb's table has in-frame clones only and misses some. This sample has some 220,000 clones, with under 13% found just once. The sequenced material came from central memory CD4+ T cells from blood. The receptor source for this set is a man aged 18 to 29 in good health.

The V gene is TRBV7-7, the J gene TRBJ2-5; TRBD2 matches at 7 bases. Germline V gene sequence: CDR1 SSHAT, CDR2 FNYEAQ (reference sequence). Trimming took 11 bases from V and 5 from J; bases not matched to a gene: 11. CDR3 length: 13 residues. As DNA, the CDR3 is TGTGCCCTGGGAGGGGCAGGAGGGGAGACCCAGTACTTC. Translated: CALGGAGGETQYF.

The V call is TRBV29-1, the J call TRBJ2-3; the match to TRBD2 covers 14 bases. V lost 6 bases, J lost 1 base, and 3 bases stayed unmatched. Germline lookup yields CDR1 SQVTM and CDR2 ANQGSEA. This CDR3 has 15 amino acids. The DNA of the CDR3 is TGCAGCGTCGGACTAGCGGGAGGTCGCACAGATACGCAGTATTTT. Protein product: CSVGLAGGRTDTQYF.

The chain links TRBV9 to TRBJ2-1; 8 nucleotides match TRBD1. Germline assignment: CDR1 SGDLS and CDR2 YYNGEE. This CDR3 region has 17 residues. V dropped 0 bases and J dropped 3; count of bases not matched to a gene: 8. The CDR3 region is CASSVDSRTGYYNEQFF. As DNA, the CDR3 is TGTGCCAGCAGCGTAGATTCACGGACAGGGTACTACAATGAGCAGTTCTTC.

This clone appeared a few times. CDR3 nucleotides: TGTGCCAGCAGCCGTTCTAGCGGGAGTCTTTACGAGCAGTACTTC. Translation: CASSRSSGSLYEQYF. The V gene is TRBV11-2, the J gene TRBJ2-7; 10 positions agree with TRBD2. Germline CDR1 reads SGHAT; CDR2 reads FQNNGV. The J segment lost 4 bases and the V segment lost 5 bases, leaving 8 bases of the junction unmatched. The CDR3 length is 15 residues. Drawing the rest from reference TRBV11-2 and TRBJ2-7, the complete variable domain is EAGVAQSPRYKIIEKRQSVAFWCNPISGHATLYWYQQILGQGPKLLIQFQNNGVVDDSQLPKDRFSAERLKGVDSTLKIQPAKLEDSAVYLCASSRSSGSLYEQYFGPGTRLTVT.

This clone was seen a few times. The genes are TRBV7-2 and TRBJ1-4; tentative D call: TRBD1 (6 bases). The ends were cut back, 1 base at V and 7 bases at J, with 16 bases in the middle. The CDR3 has 16 amino acids. CDR1 and CDR2 from the germline V gene are SGHTA and FQGNSA. CDR3: CASSLGTANLFEKLFF. Here the CDR3 DNA reads TGTGCCAGCAGCTTAGGGACAGCCAACCTTTTTGAAAAACTGTTTTTT.

Only a few counts were recorded for this clone. V and J are TRBV28 and TRBJ2-3, with D hard to call. Germline V gene data show CDR1 as MDHEN and CDR2 as SYDVKM. V shed 6 bases and J shed 7 bases, with 11 bases lying between them. The CDR3 consists of 12 residues. Written as DNA, the CDR3 is TGTGCCAGCAGCCTAGTGAGACATACGCAGTATTTT. It encodes CASSLVRHTQYF.

This clone came up many times. V usage is TRBV21-1 and J usage is TRBJ2-4; TRBD1, the table's D call, was not compared with the DNA. TRBV21-1 is a listed pseudogene. The CDR3 has 16 residues. The DNA for the CDR3 is TGTGCCAGCAGCCGTGGTGGACAGTCCGCCAAAAACATTCAGTACTTC. Translation gives CASSRGGQSAKNIQYF.

This clone was seen a handful of times. The genes are TRBV5-1 and TRBJ2-1; 8 bases are shared with TRBD2. From germline, CDR1 is SGHRS and CDR2 YFSETQ. CDR3 size: 15 residues. The V segment lost 3 bases and the J segment 6 bases; nucleotides outside the gene matches: 8. The CDR3 DNA reads TGCGCCAGCAGCTACAGAGCCGGGACTAGCAATGAGCAGTTCTTC. Protein: CASSYRAGTSNEQFF.

As to this clone: Other DNA sequences in the sample encode the same CDR3. V and J are TRBV20-1 and TRBJ2-3; D remains ambiguous. The V gene lost 6 bases and the J gene lost 15 bases, with 19 bases spanning the gap. The CDR3 is made up of 11 amino acids. The germline gives CDR1 DFQATT, CDR2 SNEGSKA (reference sequence). This chain's CDR3 is CSAAAVQQQYF. CDR3 bases: TGCAGTGCCGCTGCAGTCCAACAGCAATATTTT.

This chain joins TRBV12-5 and TRBJ2-5; D gene uncertain. The germline V and J ends were trimmed by 5 bases and 7 bases, with 11 bases remaining between them. Germline V gene sequence: CDR1 LGHNT, CDR2 FRNRAP. This CDR3 spans 12 amino acids. In DNA form, the CDR3 reads TGTGCTAGTGGTCCCGCCCCAGGGACCCAGTACTTC. Translating it yields CASGPAPGTQYF.

The gene calls are TRBV30 and TRBJ2-1; 8 bases map to TRBD2. The germline V gene encodes CDR1 GTSNPN and CDR2 SVGIG (reference sequence). After removal of 4 bases from V and 6 bases from J, the junction contained 11 bases not matched to a gene. The CDR3 is 15 amino acids. CDR3 bases: TGTGCCTGGATGCGGGAAAGCGGGAGAACCAATGAGCAGTTCTTC. This sequence encodes CAWMRESGRTNEQFF.

This chain joins TRBV2 and TRBJ1-1, with D tentatively TRBD1 (5 bases). The CDR3 extends over 14 amino acids. Trimming pared 4 bases from V and 1 base from J, leaving 10 bases between. Germline CDR1 and CDR2: SNHLY and FYNNEI. The CDR3 DNA follows: TGTGCCAGCAGTGCTGGGGCAGGGAACACTGAAGCTTTCTTT. It codes for CASSAGAGNTEAFF.

This clone came up a few times. The rearrangement links TRBV7-2 to TRBJ2-1; TRBD2 matches 7 bases. There are 15 residues in the CDR3. CDR1 is SGHTA, CDR2 FQGNSA, per germline. J was trimmed by 5 bases and V by 2 bases; bases with no gene match: 6. The chain's CDR3 is CASSLWREPNNEQFF. In nucleotides, the CDR3 is TGTGCCAGCAGCTTATGGCGGGAGCCCAACAATGAGCAGTTCTTC.

This clone was detected ten times or more. The chain combines TRBV28 with TRBJ2-7, with D uncertain. Germline V gene data show CDR1 as MDHEN and CDR2 as SYDVKM. Trimming cost V 8 bases and J 2 bases, with 16 bases left between them. The CDR3 extends over 14 amino acids. CDR3 amino acids: CASAKGGQTYEQYF. CDR3 DNA sequence: TGTGCCAGCGCTAAAGGTGGGCAGACCTACGAGCAGTACTTC.

This clone showed up many times. V usage is TRBV10-3 and J usage is TRBJ2-7; maybe TRBD1 (5 bases). Looked up from germline, CDR1 is ENHRY and CDR2 is SYGVKD. The germline V and J ends were trimmed by 3 bases and 9 bases, with 12 bases remaining between them. This CDR3 region has 12 residues. This chain's CDR3 is CAISEGALVQYF. The CDR3 DNA sequence: TGTGCCATCAGTGAAGGGGCTCTGGTGCAGTACTTC.

This clone was seen more than once but under ten times. CDR3 DNA: TGTGCCAGCTCACCTCCCTCCGGGGCCAAGGGGACTGAAGCTTTCTTT. This gives the protein CASSPPSGAKGTEAFF. V and J are TRBV18 and TRBJ1-1; D is possibly TRBD1 (5 bases). The CDR3 loop spans 16 amino acids. Germline V gene lookup returns CDR1 KGHSH and CDR2 LQKENI. V was cut by 3 bases and J by 5 bases, with 19 bases left in between.

This clone was counted between two and nine times. The chain recombines TRBV9 with TRBJ1-4; 9 nucleotides agree with TRBD1. CDR1 SGDLS and CDR2 YYNGEE come from the germline V gene. Losses at the gene ends were 0 bases for V and 5 bases for J; bases not matched to a gene: 5. This CDR3 has 16 amino acids. Here the CDR3 DNA reads TGTGCCAGCAGCGTAGGCGCCGGGACAGGGAATGAAAAACTGTTTTTT. Amino acids: CASSVGAGTGNEKLFF.

The chain employs TRBV28 and TRBJ2-1; 13 bases match TRBD2. CDR1 is MDHEN, CDR2 SYDVKM, per germline. V lost 3 bases to trimming and J lost 0 bases; unmatched junction nucleotides: 8. There are 19 residues in the CDR3. CDR3: CASSFLRTSGSVSYNEQFF. The CDR3 region has the DNA TGTGCCAGCAGTTTCCTCAGGACTAGCGGGAGTGTCTCCTACAATGAGCAGTTCTTC.

This clone was counted a few times. The J gene is TRBJ2-7, the V gene TRBV5-7; 9 bases are shared with TRBD1. TRBV5-7 is an ORF; its function is uncertain. This CDR3 spans 13 amino acids. Trimming at V came to 4 bases and at J to 4 bases, leaving 3 bases not matched to a gene. The CDR3 sequence: CASSRDRAYEQYF. CDR3 sequence (DNA): TGTGCCAGCAGCCGGGACAGGGCGTACGAGCAGTACTTC.

This clone was seen a few times. V and J are TRBV5-1 and TRBJ2-7; no clear D. The germline V gene has CDR1 SGHRS and CDR2 YFSETQ. With 0 bases removed from V and 5 bases from J, the gap between germline ends came to 9 bases. CDR3 length equals 13 residues. This CDR3 reads CASSLGDNNEQYF. The CDR3 bases are TGCGCCAGCAGCTTGGGGGATAACAACGAGCAGTACTTC. Complete variable domain (other parts from reference TRBV5-1 and TRBJ2-7): KAGVTQTPRYLIKTRGQQVTLSCSPISGHRSVSWYQQTPGQGLQFLFEYFSETQRNKGNFPGRFSGRQFSNSRSEMNVSTLELGDSALYLCASSLGDNNEQYFGPGTRLTVT.

This clone was picked up a small number of times. The chain has TRBV6-5 and TRBJ2-2; 7 nucleotides agree with TRBD2. V lost 2 bases, J lost 3 bases, and 6 bases stayed unmatched. This CDR3 has 16 residues. CDR1 and CDR2 (germline): MNHEY, SVGAGI. The CDR3 DNA reads TGTGCCAGCAGTTACCTAGGGAGGGGATACACCGGGGAGCTGTTTTTT. The encoded protein is CASSYLGRGYTGELFF.

The CDR3 DNA sequence: TGTGCCAGCAGCTTAGGGACGGCCTATCAGCCCCAGCATTTT. It yields the protein CASSLGTAYQPQHF. This rearrangement joins TRBV7-2 to TRBJ1-5; no clear D. The CDR3 runs 14 residues. Germline V CDR1 and CDR2: SGHTA, FQGNSA. V shed 1 base and J shed 5 bases, with 9 bases lying between them.

With respect to this clone: The sample has other DNA sequences that encode this CDR3 too. CDR3 region: CAWSGRRGNTGELFF. The DNA of the CDR3 is TGTGCCTGGAGTGGCCGTCGGGGGAACACCGGGGAGCTGTTTTTT. This rearrangement joins TRBV30 to TRBJ2-2; perhaps TRBD2 as D (5 bases). Germline assignment: CDR1 GTSNPN and CDR2 SVGIG (reference sequence). There are 15 residues in the CDR3. The V end lost 1 base, the J end lost 1 base, and 10 bases lay between the germline ends. Full variable domain (outside the CDR3, taken from reference TRBV30 and TRBJ2-2): SQTIHQWPATLVQPVGSPLSLECTVEGTSNPNLYWYRQAAGRGLQLLFYSVGIGQISSEVPQNLSASRPQDRQFILSSKKLLLSDSGFYLCAWSGRRGNTGELFFGEGSRLTVL.

This clone was detected once. The chain employs TRBV7-8 and TRBJ2-7; D remains unclear. The CDR3 is 13 residues long. Trimming stripped 0 bases from V and 3 bases from J, with 6 bases between. In germline, CDR1 is SGHVS, CDR2 FQNEAQ. CDR3 coding DNA: TGTGCCAGCAGCTTAGCGCTATACTACGAGCAGTACTTC. Translating it yields CASSLALYYEQYF.

This clone was seen a few times. The chain uses TRBV15 and TRBJ2-3; D gene ambiguous. The CDR3 contains 17 residues. Deletions cut 0 bases from V and 0 bases from J, with 13 bases between. Germline-derived CDR1 and CDR2 are LNHNV and YYDKDF (reference sequence). The CDR3 nucleotides read TGTGCCACCAGCAGAGATGGGATGGGCACTAGCACAGATACGCAGTATTTT. Amino acid sequence: CATSRDGMGTSTDTQYF.

V usage is TRBV7-9 and J usage is TRBJ2-5; 10 positions agree with TRBD2. Germline CDR1 is SEHNR and CDR2 is FQNEAQ (reference sequence). The CDR3 extends over 14 amino acids. Unmatched junction bases numbered 3, after V lost 3 bases and J lost 5 bases. As DNA, the CDR3 is TGTGCCAGCAGCTTTACTAGCGGGATCGAGACCCAGTACTTC. It is translated as CASSFTSGIETQYF.

This clone appeared a few times. V is TRBV5-6 and J is TRBJ2-7; no firm D call. Deletions cut 1 base from V and 3 bases from J, with 5 bases between. The CDR3 is 12 residues long. Germline V gene lookup returns CDR1 SGHDT and CDR2 YYEEEE. The CDR3 reads CASSLFGYEQYF. The CDR3 DNA reads TGTGCCAGCAGCTTGTTCGGCTACGAGCAGTACTTC.

As regards this clone: A single base separates this from a much larger clone, so it may be a read error. The chain employs TRBV7-6 and TRBJ2-7; tentative D call: TRBD2 (6 bases). V was clipped by 5 bases and J by 7 bases, with 9 bases between them. This CDR3 region has 11 residues. Germline V gene lookup returns CDR1 SGHVS and CDR2 FNYEAQ. CDR3: CASSRGEEQYF. The CDR3 DNA is TGTGCCAGCAGCCGCGGGGAGGAGCAGTACTTC.

This clone has just one count. The V gene is TRBV28, the J gene TRBJ1-5; D is perhaps TRBD1 (6 bases). With 4 bases removed from V and 5 bases from J, the gap between germline ends came to 12 bases. In germline, CDR1 is MDHEN, CDR2 SYDVKM. This CDR3 region has 14 residues. The CDR3 DNA sequence: TGTGCCAGCAGTTCCGGCCAGGGGTATCAGCCCCAGCATTTT. Protein: CASSSGQGYQPQHF. The variable domain in full, completed from reference TRBV28 and TRBJ1-5, reads DVKVTQSSRYLVKRTGEKVFLECVQDMDHENMFWYRQDPGLGLRLIYFSYDVKMKEKGDIPEGYSVSREKKERFSLILESASTNQTSMYLCASSSGQGYQPQHFGDGTRLSIL.

This clone was seen a few times. The chain employs TRBV21-1 and TRBJ2-2; the table calls TRBD2, which could not be checked here. TRBV21-1 is shown as a pseudogene. The CDR3 consists of 15 residues. CDR3 bases: TGTGCCAGCAGCAAATCTCCCGGGAACACCGGGGAGCTGTTTTTT. This sequence encodes CASSKSPGNTGELFF.